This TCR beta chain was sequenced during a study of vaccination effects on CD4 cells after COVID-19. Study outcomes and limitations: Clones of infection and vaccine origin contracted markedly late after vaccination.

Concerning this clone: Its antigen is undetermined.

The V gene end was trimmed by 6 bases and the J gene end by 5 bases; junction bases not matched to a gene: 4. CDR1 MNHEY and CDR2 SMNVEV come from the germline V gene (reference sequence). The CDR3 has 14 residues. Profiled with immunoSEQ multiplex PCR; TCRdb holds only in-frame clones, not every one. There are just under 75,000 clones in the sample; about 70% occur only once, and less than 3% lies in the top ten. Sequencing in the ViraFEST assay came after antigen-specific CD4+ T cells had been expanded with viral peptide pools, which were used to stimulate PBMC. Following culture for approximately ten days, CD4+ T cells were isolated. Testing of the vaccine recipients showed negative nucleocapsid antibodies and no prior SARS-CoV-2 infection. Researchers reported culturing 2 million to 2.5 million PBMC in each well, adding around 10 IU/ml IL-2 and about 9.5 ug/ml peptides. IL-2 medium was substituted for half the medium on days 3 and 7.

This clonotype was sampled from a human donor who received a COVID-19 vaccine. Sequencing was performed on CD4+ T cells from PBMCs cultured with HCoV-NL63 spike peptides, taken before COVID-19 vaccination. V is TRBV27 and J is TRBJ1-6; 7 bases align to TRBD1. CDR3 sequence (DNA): TGTGCCAGCAGACCCGGGACAGATAATTCACCCCTCCACTTT. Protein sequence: CASRPGTDNSPLHF.